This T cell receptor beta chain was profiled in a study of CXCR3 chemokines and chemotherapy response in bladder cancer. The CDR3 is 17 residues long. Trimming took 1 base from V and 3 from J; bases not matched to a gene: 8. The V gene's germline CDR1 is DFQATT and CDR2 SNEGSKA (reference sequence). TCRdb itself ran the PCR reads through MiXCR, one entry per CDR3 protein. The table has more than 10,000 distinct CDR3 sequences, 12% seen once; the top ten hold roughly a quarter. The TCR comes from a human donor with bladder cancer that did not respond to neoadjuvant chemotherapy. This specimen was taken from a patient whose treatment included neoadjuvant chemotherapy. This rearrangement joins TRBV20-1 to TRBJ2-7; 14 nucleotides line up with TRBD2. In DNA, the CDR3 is TGCAGTGCTAGAGGGGGGGGGACTAGCGGGAGTCTCTACGAGCAGTACTTC. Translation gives CSARGGGTSGSLYEQYF.